What follows describes a single T cell receptor beta chain. The data derive from a study of blood T cell repertoires in COVID-19. Study background: Sample material is recorded as cDNA or gDNA derived from T cells, B-cell-depleted T cells, or PBMCs.

The protocol was immunoSEQ multiplex PCR, while the TCRdb copy is restricted to in-frame clones and leaves out a portion. The sample includes about 200,000 clones, just under 90% of them seen just once. Participants, roughly 18 to 90 years old, spanned around 25 US areas. Which cohort a participant joined came from the clinical history participants gave. The CDR3 spans 13 residues. Germline CDR1 is SNHLY and CDR2 is FYNNEI. The V end lost 6 bases, the J end lost 10 bases, and 13 bases lay between the germline ends. This sequence joins TRBV2 and TRBJ1-6; D unclear. The specimen sequenced was PBMCs or T cells enriched from blood (not recorded which). This TCR came from a woman in her twenties or thirties with acute COVID-19. CDR3 bases: TGTGCCAGCAGACCCGGGTGGCGGTCACCCCTCCACTTT. The encoded protein is CASRPGWRSPLHF. The complete variable domain, with remaining parts taken from reference TRBV2 and TRBJ1-6, reads EPEVTQTPSHQVTQMGQEVILRCVPISNHLYFYWYRQILGQKVEFLVSFYNNEISEKSEIFDDQFSVERPDGSNFTLKIRSTKLEDSAMYFCASRPGWRSPLHFGNGTRLTVT.